The rows below give T cell receptor beta chains drawn from one sample of a study of T-cell reconstitution after alpha-beta-depleted transplantation in children. Each CDR3 protein is one row after TCRdb ran MiXCR on the PCR reads. The sample records 200,000 to 250,000 distinct CDR3 sequences, approximately 12% being singletons. The sequencing here drew on PBMCs from the stem cell graft donor, taken from the stem cell graft. The receptor set was obtained from a human donor who donated a stem cell graft to a child with acute lymphoblastic leukemia. Both conserved end residues are part of each CDR3. The D gene is left open where the match is weak. Size values are once, few and many counts, or a class for expanded clones, and some rows have none.

d_gene,j_gene,v_gene,abundance,CDR3nt,CDR3aa
TRBD1,TRBJ2-3,TRBV5-1,many,TGCGCCAGCGGAAGGACAGGGGCATGGACAGATACGCAGTATTTT,CASGRTGAWTDTQYF
.,TRBJ2-4,TRBV5-1,many,TGCGCCAGCAGCTTGGATAGAGACAAAAACATTCAGTACTTC,CASSLDRDKNIQYF
.,TRBJ2-1,TRBV12-3/TRBV12-4,many,TGTGCCAGCAGTTTAAGGGTTAGCGGCGAGCCGCTGTTCTTC,CASSLRVSGEPLFF
.,TRBJ1-5,TRBV27,many,TGTGCCAGCGGGGGAGGTCAGCCCCAGCATTTT,CASGGGQPQHF
.,TRBJ1-2,TRBV7-2,many,TGTGCCAGCAGCTTAGGGGGGAGGACCTATGGCTACACCTTC,CASSLGGRTYGYTF
.,TRBJ2-1,TRBV6-5,many,TGTGCCAGCAGTTACGACATCCCTTCCACGGGCAATGAGCAGTTCTTC,CASSYDIPSTGNEQFF
.,TRBJ2-1,TRBV12-3/TRBV12-4,.,TGTACCAGCTGTTTAGCGCGGGGGAGGGGACAGGACTACAATGAGCAGTTCTTC,CTSCLARGRGQDYNEQFF
TRBD1,TRBJ2-7,TRBV18,few,TGTGCCAGCTCACCACGGCCTCCGGGACAGGGTATGGGCGAGCAGTACTTC,CASSPRPPGQGMGEQYF
.,TRBJ1-2,TRBV25-1,many,TGTGCCAGCAGTGTGGGGGATCGCTATGGCTACACCTTC,CASSVGDRYGYTF
TRBD1,TRBJ2-2,TRBV28,many,TGTGCCAGCAGCCCCGGGCACGGGGACAGCGGGGAGCTGTTTTTT,CASSPGHGDSGELFF
.,TRBJ1-5,TRBV4-1,.,TGCGCCGAGGAAAATGGCGATCAGCCCCAGCATTTT,CAEENGDQPQHF
TRBD1,TRBJ2-3,TRBV6-1,many,TGTGCCAGCAGTGGACAGGGGGCCTTACCCACAGATACGCAGTATTTT,CASSGQGALPTDTQYF
.,TRBJ2-2,TRBV10-3,many,TGTGCCTCACACGGGGCCGGGAACACCGGGGAGCTGTTTTTT,CASHGAGNTGELFF
.,TRBJ1-1,TRBV7-8,many,TGTGCCAGCAGCTTAGTAGACTCTACTACCACTGAAGCTTTCTTT,CASSLVDSTTTEAFF
.,TRBJ2-1,TRBV18,many,TGTGCCAGCTCACGTGGGACTGTCAATGAGCAGTTCTTC,CASSRGTVNEQFF
.,TRBJ2-7,TRBV10-3,many,TGTGCCATCACCGGGGGGGACAGGGAAGGCGAGCAGTACTTC,CAITGGDREGEQYF
.,TRBJ1-2,TRBV3-1,many,TGTGCCAGCAGCCATGGGAACTATGGCTACACCTTC,CASSHGNYGYTF
.,TRBJ2-1,TRBV7-9,many,TGTGCCAGCAGCTACCAGACTCCCTACAATGAGCAGTTCTTC,CASSYQTPYNEQFF
.,TRBJ1-4,TRBV30,many,TGTGCCTGGTCGTACGGGCCCCAGGAGGTGTTTTTT,CAWSYGPQEVFF
.,TRBJ1-1,TRBV6-5,many,TGTGCCAGCAGTTCCCGAGACGGCCGTATAGAAGCTTTCTTT,CASSSRDGRIEAFF
.,TRBJ2-2,TRBV10-1,many,TGCGCCAGCAGTGACAGGGACACCGGGGAGCTGTTTTTT,CASSDRDTGELFF
.,TRBJ2-3,TRBV7-2,many,TGTGCCAGCAGCTCCAGCGCCAGCCGGGATACGCAGTATTTT,CASSSSASRDTQYF
TRBD2,TRBJ2-1,TRBV4-3,many,TGCGCCAGCAGCCTCGGGACTAGCGGGCTAGATGAGCAGTTCTTC,CASSLGTSGLDEQFF
.,TRBJ2-5,TRBV4-2,many,TGTGCCAGCAGCCAAGGACAGTCCCAAGAGACCCAGTACTTC,CASSQGQSQETQYF
.,TRBJ1-1,TRBV4-3,many,TGCGCCAGCAGTTCTAGACGGAACACTGAAGCTTTCTTT,CASSSRRNTEAFF
.,TRBJ1-2,TRBV20-1,.,TGCAGTGCCCTTACAGGTGCCCATGGCTACACCTTC,CSALTGAHGYTF
.,TRBJ2-2,TRBV5-1,many,TGCGCCAGCAGCTTGGACGGAAACGGGGAGCTGTTTTTT,CASSLDGNGELFF
TRBD1,TRBJ2-7,TRBV2,many,TGTGCCAGCAGTGGGAAGAGGGACAGGGCCTACGAGCAGTACTTC,CASSGKRDRAYEQYF
TRBD1,TRBJ1-2,TRBV5-1,many,TGCGCCAGCAGCCTGGACAGGGGCATCTATGGCTACACCTTC,CASSLDRGIYGYTF
.,TRBJ2-5,TRBV5-1,many,TGCGCCAGCAAACCCCGTGAGGGGGTTAGGGAGACCCAGTACTTC,CASKPREGVRETQYF
.,TRBJ1-5,TRBV5-6,many,TGTGCCAGCAGCTCCGAGCGGAGGCAGCCCCAGCATTTT,CASSSERRQPQHF
.,TRBJ1-1,TRBV20-1,few,TGCAGTGCTAGAGATGGTAGCATGAACACTGAAGCTTTCTTT,CSARDGSMNTEAFF
TRBD1,TRBJ2-7,TRBV4-2,many,TGTGCCAGCAGCCAGGAAACGGGACAGGGGCTAGGGGAGCAGTACTTC,CASSQETGQGLGEQYF
.,TRBJ2-1,TRBV29-1,many,TGCAGCGTTCTGATCCTCTCCTACAATGAGCAGTTCTTC,CSVLILSYNEQFF
.,TRBJ2-1,TRBV7-8,many,TGTGCCAGCAGCGCGCGCGGGACTTTCGCAGGCAATGAGCAGTTCTTC,CASSARGTFAGNEQFF
.,TRBJ2-4,TRBV12-3/TRBV12-4,many,TGTGCCAGCAGTTTGGGCAGGGGTCCCAAAAACATTCAGTACTTC,CASSLGRGPKNIQYF
.,TRBJ2-7,TRBV27,many,TGTGCCAGCAGTCCGGCAGGGGCCTACGAGCAGTACTTC,CASSPAGAYEQYF
.,TRBJ2-6,TRBV4-3,many,TGCGCCAGCAGCCAAGATTCTGCTAGTGGGGGCGTCCTGACTTTC,CASSQDSASGGVLTF
.,TRBJ1-1,TRBV28,many,TGTGCCAGCAGTTTTTTCGGGGGCTGGGGCACTGAAGCTTTCTTT,CASSFFGGWGTEAFF
TRBD2,TRBJ2-7,TRBV7-2,.,TGTGCCAGCAGCTCCTCGTCCTCTAGCGGGAGGGCCTGGGAGCAGTACTTC,CASSSSSSSGRAWEQYF
.,TRBJ1-1,TRBV27,few,TGTGCCAGCAGTTTTACGGGGGAGACCGAAGCTTTCTTT,CASSFTGETEAFF
TRBD1,TRBJ1-2,TRBV6-2/TRBV6-3,many,TGTGCCAGCAATAATGGGAGAGGACAGGACTATGGCTACACCTTC,CASNNGRGQDYGYTF
.,TRBJ2-1,TRBV15,many,TGTGCCACCAGCAGAGATGCGGTGGCAGGGGCCTACAATGAGCAGTTCTTC,CATSRDAVAGAYNEQFF